This T cell receptor beta chain was observed in a study of CD8+CD57+ T cells in acquired aplastic anemia. Whole-study findings and limits: Levels of CD8+ Simpson's diversity were not significantly distinct in patients versus controls.

Template material for TCR beta VDJ and CDR3 profiling consisted of genomic DNA. A single record per CDR3 protein comes from TCRdb applying MiXCR to the reads. Of about 190,000 distinct CDR3 sequences in the sample, roughly half are singletons; the top ten hold 8.5% to 10%. V dropped 1 base and J dropped 4 bases, with 13 bases sitting between them. The CDR3 is 15 residues long. Only one count was recorded for this clonotype. Its antigen is currently unknown. This may stem from a read error, because a much larger clone lies one nucleotide away. It is likely a read error, because the conserved phenylalanine at the end of the CDR3 is missing. All patients picked for sequencing had shown, by flow cytometry, an expansion of CD8+CD57+ cells. Patients uniformly had severe acquired aplastic anemia. Untreated patients provided the blood samples, with no therapy given before sampling.

The chain is built from TRBV12-3 or TRBV12-4 and TRBJ1-1; possibly TRBD1 for D (6 bases). The clonotype comes from a human donor with aplastic anemia. Sequencing was carried out using sorted CD4+, CD8+, or CD8+CD57+ T cells (not recorded which) from PBMCs. CDR3 loop: CASSLVRGRGTEAFL. The CDR3 DNA reads TGTGCCAGCAGTTTAGTACGGGGGCGCGGCACTGAAGCTTTCCTT.